This T cell receptor (beta chain) is from a study of OX40 agonist ivuxolimab in advanced cancers. This table comes from immunoSEQ multiplex PCR, and its TCRdb copy is limited to in-frame clones, with some not included. Of 60,000 to 75,000 clones listed, about 90% were seen once; the top ten hold about 14%. This CDR3 region has 16 residues. CDR1 and CDR2 (germline): MDHEN, SYDVKM. Trimming took 4 bases from V and 0 from J, leaving 13 bases between them. This sequence originates from an adult with an advanced solid tumor such as melanoma, head and neck, liver or kidney cancer. The sample in question was CD4+ or CD8+ T cells sorted from blood, obtained in a trial of the OX40 agonist ivuxolimab. This chain links TRBV28 with TRBJ2-1; maybe TRBD1 (5 bases). This chain's CDR3 is CASSSSGFSSYNEQFF. The CDR3 region has the DNA TGTGCCAGCAGTTCGTCAGGGTTTAGCTCCTACAATGAGCAGTTCTTC. The full variable domain, completed using reference TRBV28 and TRBJ2-1, is DVKVTQSSRYLVKRTGEKVFLECVQDMDHENMFWYRQDPGLGLRLIYFSYDVKMKEKGDIPEGYSVSREKKERFSLILESASTNQTSMYLCASSSSGFSSYNEQFFGPGTRLTVL.